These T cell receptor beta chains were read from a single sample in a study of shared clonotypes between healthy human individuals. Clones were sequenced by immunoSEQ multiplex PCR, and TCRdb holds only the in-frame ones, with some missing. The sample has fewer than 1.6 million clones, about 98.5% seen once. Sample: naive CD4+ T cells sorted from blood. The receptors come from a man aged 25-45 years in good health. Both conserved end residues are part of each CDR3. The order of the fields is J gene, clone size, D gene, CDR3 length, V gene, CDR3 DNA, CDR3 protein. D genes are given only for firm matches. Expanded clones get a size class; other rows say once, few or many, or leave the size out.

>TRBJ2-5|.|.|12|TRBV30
TGTGCCTGGAGTGCTTACCAAGAGACCCAGTACTTC
CAWSAYQETQYF
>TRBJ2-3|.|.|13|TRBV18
TGTGCCAGCGCCGACAGAACCACAGATACGCAGTATTTT
CASADRTTDTQYF
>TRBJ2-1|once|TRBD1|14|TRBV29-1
TGCAGCGTTAGAAATTACAGGGGGCAGAATGAGCAGTTCTTC
CSVRNYRGQNEQFF
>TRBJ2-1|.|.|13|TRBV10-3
TGTGCCATCAGTGTTGGGGGAGGGGGTGAGCAGTTCTTC
CAISVGGGGEQFF
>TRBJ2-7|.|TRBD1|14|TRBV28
TGTGCCAGCGGAAGGTCGGGACAGGGTCGGGAGCAGTACTTC
CASGRSGQGREQYF
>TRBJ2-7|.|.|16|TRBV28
TGTGCCAGCAGTTTATTCGGAGGCCCCTCCTACTACGAGCAGTACTTC
CASSLFGGPSYYEQYF
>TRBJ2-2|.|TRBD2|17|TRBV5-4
TGTGCCAGCAGCCCAACTAGCGGGAGGGCTTTCACCGGGGAGCTGTTTTTT
CASSPTSGRAFTGELFF
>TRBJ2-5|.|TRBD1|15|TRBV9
TGTGCCAGCAGCGTAGTCGGGACAGGCCAAGAGACCCAGTACTTC
CASSVVGTGQETQYF
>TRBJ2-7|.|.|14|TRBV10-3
TGTGCCATCAGTGAAGTACTAGGGGACTACGAGCAGTACTTC
CAISEVLGDYEQYF
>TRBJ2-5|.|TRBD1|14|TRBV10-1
TGCGCCAGCAGTACAGGGACAGCCCAAGAGACCCAGTACTTC
CASSTGTAQETQYF
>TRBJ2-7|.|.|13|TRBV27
TGTGCCAGCAGTTTCCTCGACAGACGCGAGCAGTACTTC
CASSFLDRREQYF
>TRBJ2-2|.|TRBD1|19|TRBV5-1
TGCGCCAGCAGCTTATCCGGGACAGGGCGGGCTTTAAGTATCGGGGAGCTGTTTTTT
CASSLSGTGRALSIGELFF
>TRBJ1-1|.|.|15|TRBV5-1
TGCGCCAGCAGCGCGAGACAGGTTTCGAACACTGAAGCTTTCTTT
CASSARQVSNTEAFF
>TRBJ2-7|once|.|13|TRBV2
TGTGCCAGCAATGGGGGTCTCCTCTACGAGCAGTACTTC
CASNGGLLYEQYF
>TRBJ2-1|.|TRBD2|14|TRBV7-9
TGTGCCAGCAGGACTAGCGGGAGGGCCGATGAGCAGTTCTTC
CASRTSGRADEQFF
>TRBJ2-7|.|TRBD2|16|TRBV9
TGTGCCAGCAGCGTAGTAGCGGAGGCGGGGGTCTCCGAGCAGTACTTC
CASSVVAEAGVSEQYF
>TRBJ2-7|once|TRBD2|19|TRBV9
TGTGCCAGCAGCGCAGGTCTTCCCACGACACTAGCGGGGCTCCGCGAGCAGTACTTC
CASSAGLPTTLAGLREQYF
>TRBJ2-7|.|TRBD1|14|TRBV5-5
TGTGCCAGCAGCTTGGGGACAGGGAACTACGAGCAGTACTTC
CASSLGTGNYEQYF
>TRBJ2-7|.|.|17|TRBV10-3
TGTGCCATCAGTGAGTCGACTCGGCAGGATCGTTGGGACGAGCAGTACTTC
CAISESTRQDRWDEQYF
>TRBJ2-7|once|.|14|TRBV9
TGTGCCAGCAGCGTAGCACCGGAGGGTTACGAGCAGTACTTC
CASSVAPEGYEQYF
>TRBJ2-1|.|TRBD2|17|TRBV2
TGTGCCAGCACCGAGGGTAGCGGGAGTGTCCCTTACAATGAGCAGTTCTTC
CASTEGSGSVPYNEQFF
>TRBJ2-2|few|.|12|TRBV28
TGTGCCAGCAGTCTCAACACCGGGGAGCTGTTTTTT
CASSLNTGELFF
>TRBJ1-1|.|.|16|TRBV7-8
TGTGCCAGCAGCCCACTGGGGGAGGGGAGGAACACTGAAGCTTTCTTT
CASSPLGEGRNTEAFF
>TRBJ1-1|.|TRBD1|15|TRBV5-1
TGCGCCAGCAGCCCGGGACAGGAGTTGGACACTGAAGCTTTCTTT
CASSPGQELDTEAFF
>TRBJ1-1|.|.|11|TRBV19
TGTGCCAGTACCTACATGGCTGAAGCTTTCTTT
CASTYMAEAFF
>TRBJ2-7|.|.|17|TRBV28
TGTGCCAGCAGTTTAGGATCTTGGGGTGTGAGCTCCTACGAGCAGTACTTC
CASSLGSWGVSSYEQYF
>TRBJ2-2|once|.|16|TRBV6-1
TGTGCCAGCAGTGAATGGCGGGGATCAGGCACCGGGGAGCTGTTTTTT
CASSEWRGSGTGELFF
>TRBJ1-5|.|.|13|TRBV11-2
TGTGCCAGCAGCCCAAGCAGTAATCAGCCCCAGCATTTT
CASSPSSNQPQHF
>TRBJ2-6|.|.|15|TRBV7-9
TGTGCCAGCAGCTATACTAGGACTGGGGCCAACGTCCTGACTTTC
CASSYTRTGANVLTF
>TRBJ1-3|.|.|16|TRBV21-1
TGTGCCAGCAGCGGGCGGGGGCCAAGCTCTGGAAACACCATATATTTT
CASSGRGPSSGNTIYF
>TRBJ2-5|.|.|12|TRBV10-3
TGTGCCATCAGTGAGCTGGGAGAGACCCAGTACTTC
CAISELGETQYF
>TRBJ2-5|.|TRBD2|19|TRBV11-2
TGTGCCAGCAGCTTAGCCCCCAACCCGCGACTAGCGGGAGGGGAGACCCAGTACTTC
CASSLAPNPRLAGGETQYF
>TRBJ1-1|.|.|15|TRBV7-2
TGTGCCAGCAGCTTAGCTTGGCAGACAAACACTGAAGCTTTCTTT
CASSLAWQTNTEAFF
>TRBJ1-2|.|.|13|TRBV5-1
TGCGCCAGCAGCTTGGGGGATAACTATGGCTACACCTTC
CASSLGDNYGYTF
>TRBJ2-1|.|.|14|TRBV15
TGTGCCACCAGCAGAGTCACGAGGGAAAATGAGCAGTTCTTC
CATSRVTRENEQFF
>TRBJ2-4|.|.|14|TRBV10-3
TGTGCCATCAGTGAGCGGGACCCGATTCACATTCAGTACTTC
CAISERDPIHIQYF
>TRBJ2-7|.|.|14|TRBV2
TGTGCCGGCCCCCCGGTGGGAGGGGGATACGAGCAGTACTTC
CAGPPVGGGYEQYF